This TCR beta chain is from a study of beta chain features in type 1 diabetes. The authors obtained over 95% purity in all sorted populations. Sequenced material consisted of expressed TCRB transcripts (all of the isolated RNA was reverse transcribed). This table comes from immunoSEQ multiplex PCR, and its TCRdb copy is limited to in-frame clones, with some not included. The sample yields about 350,000 clones, about 19% seen once. As for this clone: Its antigen is unidentified.

Trimming stripped 0 bases from V and 14 bases from J, with 17 bases between. The CDR3 sequence is 13 residues long. Germline CDR1 GTSNPN, CDR2 SVGIG (reference sequence). Study-level findings and limits: VDJ junctions from type 1 diabetes patients carried fewer insertions and larger deletions.

This chain connects TRBV30 to TRBJ2-1, with D tentatively TRBD2 (6 bases). Source material: naive CD4+ T cells from blood. The receptor's source is a woman under 30 in good health. The CDR3 spells CAWSVIDSGLEFF. The CDR3 DNA sequence: TGTGCCTGGAGTGTAATTGATAGCGGTTTGGAGTTCTTC.